The clone carrying this TCR beta chain appeared a few times. TCRdb called the 5' RACE reads again in MiXCR, with one record for every CDR3 protein. This table holds roughly 340,000 distinct CDR3 sequences, about 28% found once. Trimming shortened V by 1 base and J by 0 bases, and 9 bases separated the two germline ends. The CDR3 runs to 16 residues. Germline values: CDR1 MNHNS, CDR2 SASEGT. These data come from a study of identical twins' blood T cells. The receptor was isolated from a woman between 18 and 50 years old in good health. The chain uses TRBV6-1 and TRBJ2-2, with a possible D match to TRBD1 (6 bases). The sequenced sample was PBMCs. CDR3 amino acids: CASSEEGGANTGELFF. The DNA of the CDR3 is TGTGCCAGCAGTGAAGAAGGGGGAGCGAACACCGGGGAGCTGTTTTTT.